The present TCR beta chain was sequenced within a study of cytomegalovirus exposure and HLA in healthy donors. Study-wide context: Samples from HLA-typed donors yielded 85 million to 95 million unique TCRs in an early data release. Notes on the study in general: In a later analysis, at a false discovery rate of 0.05, 16,951 TCR beta sequences were associated with HLA alleles. TCR sequences were mostly rare, though some public TCRs occurred in many donors.

With 60 Vbeta and 13 Jbeta primers, the PCR was carried out. TCRdb's table, derived via immunoSEQ multiplex PCR, lists solely in-frame clones and lacks some. The sample has some 150,000 clones, roughly 80% seen once; the top ten hold 3%. The germline gives CDR1 KGHSH, CDR2 LQKENI. The trim removed 3 bases at V and 6 bases at J, leaving 5 bases unmatched. The CDR3 has 14 amino acids. A word on this clone: Its target is unknown.

This chain uses TRBV18 with TRBJ2-7, with 10 bases aligning to TRBD1. This receptor was obtained from a man aged 40-49 years in good health and CMV-seropositive. Specimen: PBMCs. The CDR3 DNA reads as TGTGCCAGCTCACCGGGACAGGGGTTGGCCGAGCAGTACTTC. The encoded protein is CASSPGQGLAEQYF.